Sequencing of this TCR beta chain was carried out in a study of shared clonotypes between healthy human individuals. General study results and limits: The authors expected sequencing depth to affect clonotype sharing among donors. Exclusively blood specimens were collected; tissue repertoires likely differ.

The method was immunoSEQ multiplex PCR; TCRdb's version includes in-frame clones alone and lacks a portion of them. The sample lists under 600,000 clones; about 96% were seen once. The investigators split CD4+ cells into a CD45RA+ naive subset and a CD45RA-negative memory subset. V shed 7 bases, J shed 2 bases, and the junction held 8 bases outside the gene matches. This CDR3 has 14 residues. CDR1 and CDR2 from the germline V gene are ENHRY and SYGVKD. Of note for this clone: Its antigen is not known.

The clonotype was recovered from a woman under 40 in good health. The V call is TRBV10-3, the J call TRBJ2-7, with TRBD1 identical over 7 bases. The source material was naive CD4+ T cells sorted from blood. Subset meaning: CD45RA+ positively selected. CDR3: CAITTGTTAYEQYF. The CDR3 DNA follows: TGTGCCATCACGACAGGGACAACCGCCTACGAGCAGTACTTC.